The following is a TCR beta chain sequence with its context. Enrolled through a virtual design, the participants were between roughly 18 and 89 years of age and came from under 30 US areas. Participants' reported clinical history set cohort assignment. Germline V lookup: CDR1 SGHDT, CDR2 YYEEEE. V shed 1 base, J shed 1 base, and the junction held 2 bases outside the gene matches. The CDR3 loop spans 14 amino acids. Sequenced by immunoSEQ multiplex PCR; TCRdb stores in-frame clones only, minus some. The profile shows a few hundred thousand clones, around 90% of them singletons. The sample comes from a study of blood T cell repertoires in COVID-19. As for the study in general: Samples representing acute and convalescent COVID-19 were sourced from the United States, Italy and Spain.

Sequencing input: PBMCs or T cells enriched from blood (not recorded which). The sequence was obtained from a man aged 30 to 39 who had been exposed to COVID-19. The gene calls are TRBV5-6 and TRBJ2-7, with 7 nucleotides matching TRBD2. The CDR3: CASSLWGGSYEQYF. In DNA, the CDR3 is TGTGCCAGCAGCTTGTGGGGGGGATCCTACGAGCAGTACTTC.